This paragraph covers one TCR beta chain sequence. Its specific antigen is unknown. No clone much larger than this one lies a single base away; base qualities are absent. The sample originates from a study of shared clonotypes between healthy human individuals (dated by TCRdb to about 2020). Regarding the complete study: The cohort included three men and a couple of women between 18 and 49 years of age. Per donor, three plates each were used for CD4 naive and CD4 memory, two for CD8 naive, and one for CD8 memory. To estimate repertoire size and how much clonotypes are shared between individuals, the study performed deep sequencing of blood TCR repertoires from a handful of healthy adults. To increase sequencing depth and limit assay-specific biases, TCR repertoire library preparation and sequencing were carried out by different laboratories using diverse techniques. Between about 0.94 and 10 billion PBMCs per donor were obtained by leukapheresis.

The paper's findings and limits, for the study overall: Across a handful of donors, 5% to 6% of naive CD4, roughly 3.5% of naive CD8, approximately 2.5% of memory CD4, and approximately 0.4% of memory CD8 clonotypes were shared. Incomplete sequencing was indicated by rarefaction of sorted-subset datasets, despite the large sequencing depth. Compared with non-shared clonotypes, clonotypes shared by all four sorted-subset donors had higher generation probabilities. The small number of donors limited the genetic and exposure-history diversity represented. Naive subsets generally had larger estimated clonotype richness than memory subsets did. Sampling was restricted to blood, and TCR repertoires in tissue are likely to differ from TCR repertoires in blood. Pairwise subsampling led to the expectation that sequencing depth would affect the degree of clonotype sharing among donors.

TCR CDR3 regions were amplified from genomic DNA by multiplex PCR using the deep immunoSEQ assay. Extracted genomic DNA from each cell subset was spread evenly across all wells of several immunoSEQ 96-well plates, with each plate serving as a replicate. Each replicate PCR for sorted subsets received approximately 200 ng genomic DNA, equal to tens of thousands of T cell genomes. Purified libraries were measured with a Qubit 3.0 fluorometer, size-checked on a Bioanalyzer 2100, and measured again with the KAPA Library Quantification kit. Every immunoSEQ 96-well plate was sequenced on a separate single-read 150-cycle Illumina NextSeq 550 flow cell. The authors' analysis ran thus. Because the immunoSEQ output included only junctional sequences and no quality scores, the filtering could not be the same as the filtering used for full-length reads. Sequences were annotated with PyIR, a Python wrapper for IgBLAST v1.9, and V/J genes and CDR3 were assigned using IMGT germline references. Reads were filtered out if the reads had weak V/J assignments (E-value above 1e-6), no CDR3, stop codons, out-of-frame junctions, or ambiguous translated residues. V3J clonotypes were defined as sequences sharing an identical inferred V gene, J gene, and CDR3 amino acid sequence. Percentage overlap between repertoires was calculated by dividing the number of shared unique clonotypes by the size of the smaller repertoire. Richness of each repertoire was evaluated using RTK rarefaction, the Chao1 estimator, and Recon v2.1 estimates of unobserved clonotypes. For all TCRbeta clonotypes obtained by the gDNA method from a few donors, generation probabilities were computed with OLGA. Drawn from immuneACCESS, this table holds only the in-frame rearrangements with V and J called that TCRdb kept. Clones are partly lost; checked studies trace under half to an unresolved V gene and leave the rest unexplained. The V and J calls and the clone size are those of that table, but D and trimming were determined from the DNA. Present in this sample are about 2 million clones, approximately 95% of which were seen just once. 1% to 1.5% of the sample lies in the top ten.

The CDR3 sequence holds 15 residues, the cysteine and phenylalanine included. The kept DNA is CDR3 alone, 45 bases in frame from the first base. V loses 5 bases at its end and J loses 6 bases; junction bases beyond the gene matches: 4. From the germline V gene, CDR1 is SGHAT and CDR2 is FQNNGV. For the CD8 naive samples, CD45RO-negative cells were positively selected for CCR7, yielding a CD45RA+CCR7+ population from which TemRA cells were excluded. The donors were healthy, HIV-negative adults with no recently reported acute infections or vaccinations. Only Caucasian adults living in Nashville, Tennessee, USA were represented among the donors. Blood was collected by leukapheresis, and PBMCs were isolated by Ficoll-Histopaque density gradient centrifugation and then cryopreserved in liquid nitrogen vapor phase. Analytical flow cytometry was used to check the purity and quantity of every magnetically sorted T cell population. Genomic DNA was isolated from every sorted fraction and measured by UV absorbance on a Nanodrop 2000c.

This TCR was recovered from a man aged 18 to 29 in good health. The rearrangement combines TRBV11-2 with TRBJ2-2; TRBD2 aligns with 12 central bases. The sample was naive CD8+ T cells sorted from blood. The cell subset or site label for this specimen denotes: CD45RA+CCR7+. Read as DNA, the sequence is TGTGCCAGCAGCCCTAGCGGGAGGGCCGCCGGGGAGCTGTTTTTT. Its translation reads: CASSPSGRAAGELFF.